This record concerns one T cell receptor (beta chain) sequence. Germline V gene data show CDR1 as SNHLY and CDR2 as FYNNEI. The CDR3 extends over 12 amino acids. Trimming shortened V by 6 bases and J by 4 bases, and 9 bases separated the two germline ends. The sample comes from a study of blood T cell repertoires in COVID-19. Turning to the study itself: The United States, Italy and Spain supplied acute and convalescent COVID-19 samples. Sample material is recorded as cDNA or gDNA derived from T cells, B-cell-depleted T cells, or PBMCs.

As processed by the authors: Reference gene primer amplification yielded estimated nucleated cell counts. Profiling relied on immunoSEQ multiplex PCR, and the TCRdb table lists in-frame clones only, not all of them. V and J calls and clone size are as listed in that table; D and trimming were resolved from the DNA. This table has some 200,000 clones, about 87% appearing once. This chain uses TRBV2 with TRBJ1-2, with a weak D call TRBD1 (6 bases). The TCR was taken from a woman younger than 35 who had recovered from COVID-19. Sequenced sample: peripheral blood. The DNA of the CDR3 is TGTGCCAGCAGCCGAGGGGGCTATGGCTACACCTTC. Residues: CASSRGGYGYTF. Complete variable domain (other parts from reference TRBV2 and TRBJ1-2): EPEVTQTPSHQVTQMGQEVILRCVPISNHLYFYWYRQILGQKVEFLVSFYNNEISEKSEIFDDQFSVERPDGSNFTLKIRSTKLEDSAMYFCASSRGGYGYTFGSGTRLTVV.